This T cell receptor (beta chain) was recovered during a study of identical twins. Study-level findings and limits: While abundant cord blood beta clonotypes carried fewer insertions, memory repertoires showed no such pattern.

This clonotype was counted between two and nine times. What it recognizes is unknown. It is unclear where the CDR3 begins or ends on the DNA, so no DNA is shown, and the CDR3 is as TCRdb lists it. Donors uniformly comprised healthy Caucasians. TCRdb re-called the 5' RACE reads with MiXCR, one entry per CDR3 protein. The sample has 750,000 to 950,000 distinct CDR3 sequences; 12% are singletons. Ends included, the CDR3 has 13 residues. Germline V gives CDR1 MNHNS, CDR2 SASEGT. These data were likewise used in another study, on yellow fever vaccine responses in identical twins. Per that study: Among the twins, the vaccine T cell response reportedly seemed partly convergent and partly personalized.

This rearrangement joins TRBV6-1 to TRBJ1-2. The TCR originated in a woman between 18 and 30 years old in good health. What was sequenced was PBMCs. CDR3 sequence: CASILDGKYGYTF.